This TCR beta chain was sequenced in a study of technical replicates of blood from a few donors. From germline, CDR1 is SEHNR and CDR2 FQNEAQ (reference sequence). The CDR3 is 15 amino acids. Losses at the gene ends were 3 bases for V and 4 bases for J; bases not matched to a gene: 6. The method was immunoSEQ multiplex PCR; TCRdb's version includes in-frame clones alone and lacks a portion of them. The table has under 95,000 clones, around 94% seen once; the top ten hold 0.2% to 0.3%. Input material: T cells isolated from PBMCs. The rearrangement links TRBV7-9 to TRBJ1-2; 9 nucleotides align to TRBD1. This clonotype was obtained from a human donor in good health. The CDR3 DNA is TGTGCCAGCAGCTTCGGGACAGGGAATTTCTATGGCTACACCTTC. It translates to CASSFGTGNFYGYTF.